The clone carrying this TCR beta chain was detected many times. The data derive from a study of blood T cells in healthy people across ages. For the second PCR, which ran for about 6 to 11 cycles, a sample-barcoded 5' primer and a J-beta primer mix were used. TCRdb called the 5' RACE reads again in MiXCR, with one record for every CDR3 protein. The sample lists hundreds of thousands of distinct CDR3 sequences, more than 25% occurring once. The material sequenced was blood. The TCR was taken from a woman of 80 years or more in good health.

This CDR3 is CASSPRGRGGRNEQFF. The CDR3 DNA follows: TGTGCCAGCAGCCCCCGGGGGCGGGGGGGCCGGAATGAGCAGTTCTTC. J is TRBJ2-1 and V is TRBV7-9, with TRBD2 matching 9 bases. CDR3 length: 16 amino acids. The trim removed 5 bases at V and 7 bases at J, leaving 12 bases unmatched. CDR1 and CDR2 (germline): SEHNR, FQNEAQ (reference sequence).